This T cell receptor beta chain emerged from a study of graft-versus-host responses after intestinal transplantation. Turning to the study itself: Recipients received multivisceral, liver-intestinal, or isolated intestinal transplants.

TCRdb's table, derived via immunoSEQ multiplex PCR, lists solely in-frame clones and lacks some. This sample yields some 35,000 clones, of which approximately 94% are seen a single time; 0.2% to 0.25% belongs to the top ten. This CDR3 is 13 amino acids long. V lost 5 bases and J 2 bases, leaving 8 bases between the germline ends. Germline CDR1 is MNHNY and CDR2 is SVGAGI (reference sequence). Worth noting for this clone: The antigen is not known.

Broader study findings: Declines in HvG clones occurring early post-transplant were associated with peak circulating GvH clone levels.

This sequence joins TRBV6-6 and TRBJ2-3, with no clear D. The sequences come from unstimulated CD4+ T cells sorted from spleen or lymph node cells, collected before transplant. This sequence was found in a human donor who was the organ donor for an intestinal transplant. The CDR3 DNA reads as TGTGCCAGCAGTACCGGTACCACAGATACGCAGTATTTT. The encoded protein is CASSTGTTDTQYF.